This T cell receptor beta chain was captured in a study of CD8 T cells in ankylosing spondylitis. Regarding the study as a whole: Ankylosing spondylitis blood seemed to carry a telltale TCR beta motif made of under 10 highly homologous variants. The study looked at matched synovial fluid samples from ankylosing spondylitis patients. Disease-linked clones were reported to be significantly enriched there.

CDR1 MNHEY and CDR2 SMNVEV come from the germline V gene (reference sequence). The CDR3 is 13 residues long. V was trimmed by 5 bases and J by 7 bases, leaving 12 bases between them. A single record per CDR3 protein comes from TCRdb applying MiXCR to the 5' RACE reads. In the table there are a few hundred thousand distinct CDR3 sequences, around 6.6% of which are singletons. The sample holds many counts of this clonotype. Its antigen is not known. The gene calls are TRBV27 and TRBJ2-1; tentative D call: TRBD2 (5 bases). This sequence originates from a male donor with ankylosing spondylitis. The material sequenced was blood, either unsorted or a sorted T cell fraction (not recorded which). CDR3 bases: TGTGCCAGCAGTCTAGGGAGTCGGAATGAGCAGTTCTTC. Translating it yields CASSLGSRNEQFF.